Listed below are T cell receptor beta chains from one sample, sequenced in a study of blood T cell repertoires in COVID-19. Clones were read by immunoSEQ multiplex PCR, and TCRdb kept only the in-frame ones, dropping some. The sample records 380,000 or so clones, around 90% being singletons. The sample comprised peripheral blood. These receptors were taken from a man between 35 and 55 years old with acute or convalescent COVID-19. CDR3s include the opening cysteine and the closing phenylalanine or tryptophan. The D gene is left open where the match is weak. Clone size, where shown, is once, few, many, or a class for clones that have expanded.

d_call: NA
clone_size: once
j_call: TRBJ2-5
v_call: TRBV3-1/TRBV3-2
cdr3_nt: TGTGCCAGCAGCCCGCAGCGGGCGACGTTTCAGACCCAGTACTTC
cdr3_aa: CASSPQRATFQTQYF

d_call: NA
clone_size: NA
j_call: TRBJ2-7
v_call: TRBV6-2/TRBV6-3
cdr3_nt: TGTGCCAGCAGTGTTAGACAGGCGACCTACGAGCAGTACTTC
cdr3_aa: CASSVRQATYEQYF

d_call: NA
clone_size: NA
j_call: TRBJ1-3
v_call: TRBV23-1
cdr3_nt: TGCGCCAGCAGTCAATCCTCCGGTTATCCGAACACCATATATTTT
cdr3_aa: CASSQSSGYPNTIYF

d_call: TRBD1
clone_size: once
j_call: TRBJ2-5
v_call: TRBV5-1
cdr3_nt: TGCGCCAGCACCCGACAGGGTGGGGAGACCCAGTACTTC
cdr3_aa: CASTRQGGETQYF

d_call: TRBD1
clone_size: NA
j_call: TRBJ1-1
v_call: TRBV11-2
cdr3_nt: TGTGCCAGCAGCATAAGGACAGGGGTTTTCGAAGCTTTCTTT
cdr3_aa: CASSIRTGVFEAFF

d_call: NA
clone_size: NA
j_call: TRBJ1-1
v_call: TRBV28
cdr3_nt: TGTGCCAGCAGTTTATTGATGGCAGGTCCTTCGGACACTGAAGCTTTCTTT
cdr3_aa: CASSLLMAGPSDTEAFF

d_call: NA
clone_size: NA
j_call: TRBJ1-5
v_call: TRBV6-6
cdr3_nt: TGTGCCAGCAGTTACAGAGGAGGGAATCAGCCCCAGCATTTT
cdr3_aa: CASSYRGGNQPQHF

d_call: NA
clone_size: NA
j_call: TRBJ1-2
v_call: TRBV2
cdr3_nt: TGTGCCAGCGGACTGGGGGCTGGCTACACCTTC
cdr3_aa: CASGLGAGYTF

d_call: NA
clone_size: NA
j_call: TRBJ2-7
v_call: TRBV11-2
cdr3_nt: TGTGCCAGCAGCTTAGCAGGGGCCTACGAGCAGTACTTC
cdr3_aa: CASSLAGAYEQYF

d_call: TRBD1
clone_size: NA
j_call: TRBJ1-2
v_call: TRBV12-3/TRBV12-4
cdr3_nt: TGTGCCAGCACCCAGGGGGCGGGGGGCTACACCTTC
cdr3_aa: CASTQGAGGYTF

d_call: NA
clone_size: NA
j_call: TRBJ2-1
v_call: TRBV29-1
cdr3_nt: TGCAGCGCCGGGGTTAGCGGCTACAATGAGCAGTTCTTC
cdr3_aa: CSAGVSGYNEQFF

d_call: NA
clone_size: NA
j_call: TRBJ2-7
v_call: TRBV27
cdr3_nt: TGTGCCAGCATCTCGCGGGCAAGCTCCTACGAGCAGTACTTC
cdr3_aa: CASISRASSYEQYF

d_call: NA
clone_size: NA
j_call: TRBJ1-5
v_call: TRBV6-6
cdr3_nt: TGTGCCAGCAGTTACTCTTTTGACAGGCTTAATCAGCCCCAGCATTTT
cdr3_aa: CASSYSFDRLNQPQHF

d_call: TRBD2
clone_size: once
j_call: TRBJ2-7
v_call: TRBV2
cdr3_nt: TGTGCCAGCAGTGAGTCTAGCGGGACCTACGAGCAGTACTTC
cdr3_aa: CASSESSGTYEQYF

d_call: TRBD2
clone_size: NA
j_call: TRBJ2-7
v_call: TRBV3-1/TRBV3-2
cdr3_nt: TGTGCCAGCAGCCCCCGGGGAGCGGGAGGCCACTACGAGCAGTACTTC
cdr3_aa: CASSPRGAGGHYEQYF

d_call: TRBD1
clone_size: NA
j_call: TRBJ2-3
v_call: TRBV6-1
cdr3_nt: TGTGCCAGCAGTGAAGTTTGGACAGGGGAACGAGGTACGCAGTATTTT
cdr3_aa: CASSEVWTGERGTQYF

d_call: TRBD1
clone_size: NA
j_call: TRBJ1-3
v_call: TRBV19
cdr3_nt: TGTGCCAGTAGTCCGCCGCCGGGACAGACAAACACCATATATTTT
cdr3_aa: CASSPPPGQTNTIYF

d_call: NA
clone_size: NA
j_call: TRBJ2-1
v_call: TRBV29-1
cdr3_nt: TGCAGCGTTGAAGGGTCCGGGACAACCTACAATGAGCAGTTCTTC
cdr3_aa: CSVEGSGTTYNEQFF

d_call: TRBD2
clone_size: NA
j_call: TRBJ2-5
v_call: TRBV2
cdr3_nt: TGTGCCAGCAGTGTGCTTTTACTAGCGGGAGGGGTCGAGACCCAGTACTTC
cdr3_aa: CASSVLLLAGGVETQYF

d_call: NA
clone_size: NA
j_call: TRBJ2-1
v_call: TRBV6-2/TRBV6-3
cdr3_nt: TGTGCCAGCACCCCGTACTCCAGGGAATACAATGAGCAGTTCTTC
cdr3_aa: CASTPYSREYNEQFF

d_call: TRBD1
clone_size: NA
j_call: TRBJ1-4
v_call: TRBV27
cdr3_nt: TGTGCCAGCAGATATACAGGGGCCTCTAATGAAAAACTGTTTTTT
cdr3_aa: CASRYTGASNEKLFF

d_call: NA
clone_size: NA
j_call: TRBJ2-3
v_call: TRBV29-1
cdr3_nt: TGCAGCGTTGAAGACCGGGGGTCGGATACGCAGTATTTT
cdr3_aa: CSVEDRGSDTQYF

d_call: NA
clone_size: NA
j_call: TRBJ2-1
v_call: TRBV15
cdr3_nt: TGTGCCACCAGCAGGGACTCGGACAGGGTCTTCAGCGGGGCTGTCTATGAGCAGTTCTTC
cdr3_aa: CATSRDSDRVFSGAVYEQFF

d_call: NA
clone_size: once
j_call: TRBJ2-1
v_call: TRBV27
cdr3_nt: TGTGCCAGCAGTTTATCGGGAGGGGGTACCTACAATGAGCAGTTCTTC
cdr3_aa: CASSLSGGGTYNEQFF

d_call: NA
clone_size: NA
j_call: TRBJ2-7
v_call: TRBV18
cdr3_nt: TGTGCCAACTTCTACGAGCAGTACTTC
cdr3_aa: CANFYEQYF

d_call: TRBD1
clone_size: NA
j_call: TRBJ1-5
v_call: TRBV19
cdr3_nt: TGTGCCAGTAGTATCGGCACAGGGGCCAACAATCAGCCCCAGCATTTT
cdr3_aa: CASSIGTGANNQPQHF

d_call: NA
clone_size: NA
j_call: TRBJ2-3
v_call: TRBV6-5
cdr3_nt: TGTGCCAGCAGTTCCCCCGGGGAGCCCACAGATACGCAGTATTTT
cdr3_aa: CASSSPGEPTDTQYF

d_call: NA
clone_size: NA
j_call: TRBJ1-2
v_call: TRBV9
cdr3_nt: TGTGCCAGCAGCGTAGAGGCAGGGAGGGGAAATGGCTACACCTTC
cdr3_aa: CASSVEAGRGNGYTF

d_call: NA
clone_size: NA
j_call: TRBJ1-2
v_call: TRBV6-5
cdr3_nt: TGTGCCAGTTTTTCCGGGACATTTCATGGCTACACCTTC
cdr3_aa: CASFSGTFHGYTF

d_call: TRBD1
clone_size: NA
j_call: TRBJ2-1
v_call: TRBV6-6
cdr3_nt: TGTGCCAGCAGTTACTCGCCGACAGGGTGGGGTGAGCAGTTCTTC
cdr3_aa: CASSYSPTGWGEQFF

d_call: NA
clone_size: NA
j_call: TRBJ1-2
v_call: TRBV6-1
cdr3_nt: TGTGCCAGCAGTGACCGTGGGGGGGGCACGGGCTACACCTTC
cdr3_aa: CASSDRGGGTGYTF

d_call: NA
clone_size: NA
j_call: TRBJ2-1
v_call: TRBV19
cdr3_nt: TGTGCCAGTAGTATAGGCCAGCGTTCTTTTAATGAGCAGTTCTTC
cdr3_aa: CASSIGQRSFNEQFF

d_call: TRBD2
clone_size: NA
j_call: TRBJ2-4
v_call: TRBV4-1
cdr3_nt: TGCGCCAGCAGCCAAGCGGCGGGAGTAGCCAAAAACATTCAGTACTTC
cdr3_aa: CASSQAAGVAKNIQYF

d_call: TRBD2
clone_size: NA
j_call: TRBJ2-3
v_call: TRBV24-1
cdr3_nt: TGTGCCACCAGTGATCCCCGGGAGGAAAACACAGATACGCAGTATTTT
cdr3_aa: CATSDPREENTDTQYF

d_call: TRBD1
clone_size: NA
j_call: TRBJ1-1
v_call: TRBV7-3
cdr3_nt: TGTGCCAGCAGCTTAACCCCGACAGGGGGTTTCACTGAAGCTTTCTTT
cdr3_aa: CASSLTPTGGFTEAFF

d_call: TRBD1
clone_size: NA
j_call: TRBJ1-2
v_call: TRBV29-1
cdr3_nt: TGCAGCGCTTCGACAGGGGCAGCTAACTATGGCTACACCTTC
cdr3_aa: CSASTGAANYGYTF

d_call: NA
clone_size: NA
j_call: TRBJ2-5
v_call: TRBV9
cdr3_nt: TGTGCCAGCAGCGTTGCGGGGAGGGGGCAAGAGACCCAGTACTTC
cdr3_aa: CASSVAGRGQETQYF

d_call: NA
clone_size: NA
j_call: TRBJ2-7
v_call: TRBV10-1
cdr3_nt: TGCGCCAGCAGTCTTATCGAGCAGTACTTC
cdr3_aa: CASSLIEQYF

d_call: TRBD1
clone_size: NA
j_call: TRBJ2-7
v_call: TRBV28
cdr3_nt: TGTGCCAGCAGTCCGACAGGGGGAGTGGGGCGACGGTACGAGCAGTACTTC
cdr3_aa: CASSPTGGVGRRYEQYF

d_call: TRBD1
clone_size: NA
j_call: TRBJ1-6
v_call: TRBV5-8
cdr3_nt: TGTGCCAGCAGCTTGGCCCATACAGGGGGTAATTCACCCCTCCACTTT
cdr3_aa: CASSLAHTGGNSPLHF

d_call: TRBD2
clone_size: NA
j_call: TRBJ2-2
v_call: TRBV25-1
cdr3_nt: TGTGCCAGCAGTGACGGACTAGACACCGGGGAGCTGTTTTTT
cdr3_aa: CASSDGLDTGELFF

d_call: NA
clone_size: few
j_call: TRBJ2-1
v_call: TRBV4-1
cdr3_nt: TGCGCCAGCAGTCCCACCGGGAGCTTTAACCCGGGTGAGCAGTTCTTC
cdr3_aa: CASSPTGSFNPGEQFF

d_call: NA
clone_size: NA
j_call: TRBJ1-2
v_call: TRBV9
cdr3_nt: TGTGCCAGCAGCGTAGGGGGCAGTTGGAACTATGGCTACACCTTC
cdr3_aa: CASSVGGSWNYGYTF

d_call: NA
clone_size: NA
j_call: TRBJ2-2
v_call: TRBV25-1
cdr3_nt: TGTGCCAGCAGTGATTCGTCGAACACCGGGGAGCTGTTTTTT
cdr3_aa: CASSDSSNTGELFF

d_call: NA
clone_size: NA
j_call: TRBJ1-3
v_call: TRBV28
cdr3_nt: TGTGCCAGCAGTTCCCACGGGTTGTTCGGCACCATATATTTT
cdr3_aa: CASSSHGLFGTIYF

d_call: NA
clone_size: NA
j_call: TRBJ2-2
v_call: TRBV4-1
cdr3_nt: TGCGCCAGCAGCCAAGATACAGGCGGATTGGGTTTGACCGGGGAGCTGTTTTTT
cdr3_aa: CASSQDTGGLGLTGELFF

d_call: NA
clone_size: NA
j_call: TRBJ2-1
v_call: TRBV5-4
cdr3_nt: TGTGCCAGCAGCTTGGGACGGGGGGCTTACAATGAGCAGTTCTTC
cdr3_aa: CASSLGRGAYNEQFF

d_call: NA
clone_size: NA
j_call: TRBJ1-3
v_call: TRBV11-2
cdr3_nt: TGTGCCAGCAGCTCGTTACTACAGGGTATGGGGCCTGGAAACACCATATATTTT
cdr3_aa: CASSSLLQGMGPGNTIYF